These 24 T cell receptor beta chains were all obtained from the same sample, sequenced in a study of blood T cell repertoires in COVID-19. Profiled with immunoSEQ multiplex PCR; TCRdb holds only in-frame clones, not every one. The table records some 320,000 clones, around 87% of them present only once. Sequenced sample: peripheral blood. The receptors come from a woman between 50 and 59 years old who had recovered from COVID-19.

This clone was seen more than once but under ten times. The CDR3 DNA reads TGCGCCAGCAGCTTGACTTCCGGGGGAGGACCCGGGGAGCTGTTTTTT. As protein: CASSLTSGGGPGELFF. This rearrangement joins TRBV5-1 to TRBJ2-2; TRBD2 might be the D (6 bases). This CDR3 is 16 amino acids long. V lost 1 base and J lost 6, with 16 bases in between. CDR1 and CDR2 from the germline V gene are SGHRS and YFSETQ.

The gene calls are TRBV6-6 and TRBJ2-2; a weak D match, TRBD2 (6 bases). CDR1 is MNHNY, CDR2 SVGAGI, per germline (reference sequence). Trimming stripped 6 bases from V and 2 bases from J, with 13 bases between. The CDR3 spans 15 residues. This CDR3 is CASSSTRSNTGELFF. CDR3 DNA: TGTGCCAGCAGCTCGACTAGAAGTAACACCGGGGAGCTGTTTTTT.

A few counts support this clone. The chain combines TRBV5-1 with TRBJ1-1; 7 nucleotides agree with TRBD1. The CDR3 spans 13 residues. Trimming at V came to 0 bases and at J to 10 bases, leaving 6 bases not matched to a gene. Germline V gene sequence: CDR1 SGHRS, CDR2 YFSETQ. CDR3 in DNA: TGCGCCAGCAGCTTGGCCAGGGGGGCAACAGCTTTCTTT. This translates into CASSLARGATAFF. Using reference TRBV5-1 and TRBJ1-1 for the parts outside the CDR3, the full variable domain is KAGVTQTPRYLIKTRGQQVTLSCSPISGHRSVSWYQQTPGQGLQFLFEYFSETQRNKGNFPGRFSGRQFSNSRSEMNVSTLELGDSALYLCASSLARGATAFFGQGTRLTVV.

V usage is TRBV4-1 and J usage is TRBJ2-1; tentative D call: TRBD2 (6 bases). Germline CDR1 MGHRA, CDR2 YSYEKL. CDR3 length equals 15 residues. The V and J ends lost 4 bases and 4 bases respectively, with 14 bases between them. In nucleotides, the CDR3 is TGCGCCAGCAGCCCTGCCGGGAGAGGGTACAATGAGCAGTTCTTC. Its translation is CASSPAGRGYNEQFF.

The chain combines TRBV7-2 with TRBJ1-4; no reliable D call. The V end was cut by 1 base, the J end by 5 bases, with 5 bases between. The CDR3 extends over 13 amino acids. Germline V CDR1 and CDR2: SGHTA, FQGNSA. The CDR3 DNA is TGTGCCAGCAGCTTAGGGCGGAATGAAAAACTGTTTTTT. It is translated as CASSLGRNEKLFF.

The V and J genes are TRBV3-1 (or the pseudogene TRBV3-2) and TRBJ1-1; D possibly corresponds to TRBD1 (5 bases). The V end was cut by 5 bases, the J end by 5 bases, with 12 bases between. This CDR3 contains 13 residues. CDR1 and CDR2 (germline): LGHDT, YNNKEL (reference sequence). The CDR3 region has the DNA TGTGCCAGCAGCTCAAGGGGTGATACTGAAGCTTTCTTT. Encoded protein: CASSSRGDTEAFF.

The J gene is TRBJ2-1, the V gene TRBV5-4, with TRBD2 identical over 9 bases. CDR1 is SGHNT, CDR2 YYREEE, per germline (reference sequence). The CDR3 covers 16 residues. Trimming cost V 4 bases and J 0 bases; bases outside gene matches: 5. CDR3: CASSENSGSSYNEQFF. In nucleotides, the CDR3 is TGTGCCAGCAGCGAAAATAGCGGGAGCTCCTACAATGAGCAGTTCTTC.

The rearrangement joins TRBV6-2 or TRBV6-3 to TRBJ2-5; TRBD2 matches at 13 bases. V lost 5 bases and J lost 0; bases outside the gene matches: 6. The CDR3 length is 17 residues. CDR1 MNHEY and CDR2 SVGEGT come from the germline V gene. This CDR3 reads CASSGGTSGAYQETQYF. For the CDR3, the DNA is TGTGCCAGCAGTGGAGGGACTAGCGGGGCGTACCAAGAGACCCAGTACTTC.

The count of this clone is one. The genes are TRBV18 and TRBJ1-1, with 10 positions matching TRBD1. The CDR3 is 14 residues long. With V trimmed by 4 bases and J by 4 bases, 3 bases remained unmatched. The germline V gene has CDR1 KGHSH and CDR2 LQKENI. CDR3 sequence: CASSLDRGFTEAFF. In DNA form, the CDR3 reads TGTGCCAGCTCACTGGACAGGGGGTTCACTGAAGCTTTCTTT.

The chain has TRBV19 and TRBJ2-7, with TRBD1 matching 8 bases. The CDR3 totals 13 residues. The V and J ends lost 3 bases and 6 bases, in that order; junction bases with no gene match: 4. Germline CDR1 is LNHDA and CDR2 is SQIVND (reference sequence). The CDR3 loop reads CASSIDRGREQYF. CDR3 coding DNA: TGTGCCAGTAGTATTGACAGGGGACGCGAGCAGTACTTC.

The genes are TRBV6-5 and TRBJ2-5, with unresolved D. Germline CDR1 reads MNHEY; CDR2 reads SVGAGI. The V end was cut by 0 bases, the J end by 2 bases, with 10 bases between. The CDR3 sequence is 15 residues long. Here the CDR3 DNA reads TGTGCCAGCAGTTACTCCCGAGGCGCACAAGAGACCCAGTACTTC. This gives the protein CASSYSRGAQETQYF.

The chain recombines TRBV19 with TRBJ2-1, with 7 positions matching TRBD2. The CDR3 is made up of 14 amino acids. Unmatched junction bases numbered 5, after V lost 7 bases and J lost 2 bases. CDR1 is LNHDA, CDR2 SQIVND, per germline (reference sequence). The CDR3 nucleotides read TGTGCCAGTATGGGCCGGGGGGCCTACAATGAGCAGTTCTTC. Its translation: CASMGRGAYNEQFF.

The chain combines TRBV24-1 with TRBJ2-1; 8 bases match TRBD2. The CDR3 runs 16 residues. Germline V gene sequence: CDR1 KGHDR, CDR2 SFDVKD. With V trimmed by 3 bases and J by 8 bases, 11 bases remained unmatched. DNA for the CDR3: TGTGCCACCAGTGATAACGGGCGGGGGGATGTCTATGAGCAGTTCTTC. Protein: CATSDNGRGDVYEQFF.

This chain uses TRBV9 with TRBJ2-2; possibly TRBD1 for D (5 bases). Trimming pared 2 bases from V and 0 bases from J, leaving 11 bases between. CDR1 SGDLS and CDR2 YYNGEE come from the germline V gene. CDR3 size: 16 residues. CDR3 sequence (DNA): TGTGCCAGCAGCGTTAGACAGTCCCCGAACACCGGGGAGCTGTTTTTT. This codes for CASSVRQSPNTGELFF.

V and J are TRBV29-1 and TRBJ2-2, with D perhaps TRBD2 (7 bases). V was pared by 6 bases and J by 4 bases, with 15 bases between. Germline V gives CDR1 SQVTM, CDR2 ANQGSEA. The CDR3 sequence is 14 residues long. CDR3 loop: CSVSRGGSTGELFF. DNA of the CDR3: TGCAGCGTCAGTAGGGGGGGAAGCACCGGGGAGCTGTTTTTT.

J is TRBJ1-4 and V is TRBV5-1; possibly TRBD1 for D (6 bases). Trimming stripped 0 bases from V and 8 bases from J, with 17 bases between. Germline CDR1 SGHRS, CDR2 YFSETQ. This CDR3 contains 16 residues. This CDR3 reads CASSLVLGGAGEKLFF. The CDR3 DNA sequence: TGCGCCAGCAGCTTGGTTCTCGGGGGGGCTGGCGAAAAACTGTTTTTT. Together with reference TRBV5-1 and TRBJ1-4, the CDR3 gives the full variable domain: KAGVTQTPRYLIKTRGQQVTLSCSPISGHRSVSWYQQTPGQGLQFLFEYFSETQRNKGNFPGRFSGRQFSNSRSEMNVSTLELGDSALYLCASSLVLGGAGEKLFFGSGTQLSVL.

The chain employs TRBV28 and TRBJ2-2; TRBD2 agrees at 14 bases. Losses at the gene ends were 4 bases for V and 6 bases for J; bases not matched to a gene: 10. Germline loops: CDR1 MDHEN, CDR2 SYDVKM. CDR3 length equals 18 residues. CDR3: CASSSPGLAGVRAGELFF. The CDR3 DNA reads TGTGCCAGCAGTTCGCCGGGACTAGCGGGAGTTAGGGCCGGGGAGCTGTTTTTT.

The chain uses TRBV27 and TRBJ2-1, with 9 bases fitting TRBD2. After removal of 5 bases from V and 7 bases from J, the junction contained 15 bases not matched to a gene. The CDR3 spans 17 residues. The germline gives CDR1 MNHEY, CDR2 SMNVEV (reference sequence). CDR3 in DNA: TGTGCCAGCAGTCGGGGAGTCCGACTAGCGGCAACTAATGAGCAGTTCTTC. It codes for CASSRGVRLAATNEQFF.

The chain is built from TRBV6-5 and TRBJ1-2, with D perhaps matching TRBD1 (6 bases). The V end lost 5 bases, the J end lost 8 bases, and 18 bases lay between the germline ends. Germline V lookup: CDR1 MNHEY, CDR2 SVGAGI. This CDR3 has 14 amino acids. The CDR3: CASSRDNLGKGYTF. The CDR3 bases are TGTGCCAGCAGTCGGGACAACCTGGGGAAGGGCTACACCTTC.

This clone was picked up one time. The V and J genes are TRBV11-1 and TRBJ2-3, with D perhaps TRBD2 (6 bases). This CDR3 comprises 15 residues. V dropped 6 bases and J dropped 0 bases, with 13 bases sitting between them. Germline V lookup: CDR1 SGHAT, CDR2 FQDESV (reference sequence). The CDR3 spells CASRLAGVSTDTQYF. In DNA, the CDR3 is TGTGCCAGCAGACTAGCAGGAGTTAGCACAGATACGCAGTATTTT.

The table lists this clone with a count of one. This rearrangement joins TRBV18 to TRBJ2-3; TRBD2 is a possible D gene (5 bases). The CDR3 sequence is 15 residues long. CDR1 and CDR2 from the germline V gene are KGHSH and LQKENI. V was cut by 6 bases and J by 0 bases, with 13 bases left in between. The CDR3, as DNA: TGTGCCAGCTCCGACGCGGGTCCTAGCACAGATACGCAGTATTTT. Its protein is CASSDAGPSTDTQYF.

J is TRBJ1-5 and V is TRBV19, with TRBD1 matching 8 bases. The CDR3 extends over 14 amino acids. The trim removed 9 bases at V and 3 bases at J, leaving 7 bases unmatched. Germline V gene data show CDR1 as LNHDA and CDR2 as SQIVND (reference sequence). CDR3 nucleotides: TGTGCCAGCCGAACGACAGGGGACAATCAGCCCCAGCATTTT. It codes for CASRTTGDNQPQHF.

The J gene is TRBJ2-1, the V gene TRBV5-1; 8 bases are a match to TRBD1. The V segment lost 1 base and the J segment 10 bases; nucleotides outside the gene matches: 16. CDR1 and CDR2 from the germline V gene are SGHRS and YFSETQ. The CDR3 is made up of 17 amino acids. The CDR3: CASSLKRNGQGRNEQFF. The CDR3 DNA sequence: TGCGCCAGCAGCTTGAAAAGAAATGGACAGGGACGAAACGAGCAGTTCTTC. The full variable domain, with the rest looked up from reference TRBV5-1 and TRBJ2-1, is KAGVTQTPRYLIKTRGQQVTLSCSPISGHRSVSWYQQTPGQGLQFLFEYFSETQRNKGNFPGRFSGRQFSNSRSEMNVSTLELGDSALYLCASSLKRNGQGRNEQFFGPGTRLTVL.

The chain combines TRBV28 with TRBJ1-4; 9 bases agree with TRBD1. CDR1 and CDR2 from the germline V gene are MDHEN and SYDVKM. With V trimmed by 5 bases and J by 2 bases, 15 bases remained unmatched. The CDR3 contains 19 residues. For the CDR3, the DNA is TGTGCCAGCAGTCCTCATGCCATTAGGGACAGGGCTACTAATGAAAAACTGTTTTTT. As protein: CASSPHAIRDRATNEKLFF.